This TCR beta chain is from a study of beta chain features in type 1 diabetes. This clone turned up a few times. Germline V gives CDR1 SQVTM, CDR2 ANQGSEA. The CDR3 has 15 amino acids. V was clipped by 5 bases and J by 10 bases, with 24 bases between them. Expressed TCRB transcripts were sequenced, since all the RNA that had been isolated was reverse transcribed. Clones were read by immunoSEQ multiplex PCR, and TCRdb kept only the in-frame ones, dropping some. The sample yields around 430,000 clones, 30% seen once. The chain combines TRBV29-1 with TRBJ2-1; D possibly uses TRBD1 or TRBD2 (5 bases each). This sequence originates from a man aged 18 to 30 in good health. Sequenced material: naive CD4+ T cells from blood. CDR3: CSVRMSGTWGAEQFF. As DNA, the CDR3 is TGCAGCGTTCGGATGTCCGGGACCTGGGGCGCGGAGCAGTTCTTC.